Sequencing of this T cell receptor beta chain was carried out in a study of shared clonotypes between healthy human individuals. Authors' processing steps: With immunoSEQ giving junction-only sequences and no quality scores, filtering differed. Repertoires were generated with immunoSEQ multiplex PCR, while TCRdb's copy carries only in-frame clones and drops some. V and J calls and clone size follow that table, whereas D and trimming were derived from the DNA. The sample carries roughly 2 million clones, about 94% recorded once. V was cut by 6 bases and J by 0 bases, with 15 bases left in between. Germline values: CDR1 WNHNN, CDR2 SYGVQD (reference sequence). CDR3 length: 16 amino acids.

The genes are TRBV10-1 and TRBJ2-1; D may correspond to TRBD1 or TRBD2 (5 bases each). The sequencing sample was made of naive CD4+ T cells sorted from blood. The sample's subset: CD45RA+ positively selected. The receptor was derived from a man aged 18 to 30 in good health. CDR3: CASRVGTHVSYNEQFF. CDR3 DNA: TGCGCCAGCAGAGTGGGGACCCACGTCTCCTACAATGAGCAGTTCTTC.